Listed below are T cell receptor beta chains from one sample, sequenced in a study of blood T cell repertoires in COVID-19. Sequencing was performed with immunoSEQ multiplex PCR; in TCRdb, only in-frame clones are kept and a portion is missing. The table records about 190,000 clones, 70% to 85% of them present only once. Input material: peripheral blood. These receptors were taken from a man aged 45-65 years who had recovered from COVID-19. Both conserved end residues are part of each CDR3. A D gene is named only where the DNA matches it firmly. The listing skips clone size in some rows; elsewhere it reads once, few, many or a size class.

V	D	J	size	DNA	CDR3
TRBV19	TRBD1	TRBJ1-2	-	TGTGCCAGTAGTGTCCAACAGGGGGCAGGTGGCTACACCTTC	CASSVQQGAGGYTF
TRBV19	TRBD2	TRBJ2-2	-	TGTGCCAGTAGTCCTAGCGGGAGGTGGTCCGCCGGGGAGCTGTTTTTT	CASSPSGRWSAGELFF
TRBV27	TRBD2	TRBJ2-5	few	TGTGCCAGCAGTGAGGGGGGCGGGGGGATGTGGACCCAGTACTTC	CASSEGGGGMWTQYF
TRBV29-1	-	TRBJ1-1	-	TGCAGCGTCGGGCGGGCTACGAACACTGAAGCTTTCTTT	CSVGRATNTEAFF
TRBV18	-	TRBJ1-1	-	TGTGCCAGCTCACCACGGTCTCGGGACTCAGGTCTCAATAGGGGCACTGAAGCTTTCTTT	CASSPRSRDSGLNRGTEAFF
TRBV5-4	TRBD2	TRBJ2-7	few	TGTGCCAGCAGCTTGCTGGCGGGGGTATACGAGCAGTACTTC	CASSLLAGVYEQYF
TRBV19	-	TRBJ1-1	few	TGTGCCAGCAAAACAAGGGGGGGAAGGACTGAAGCTTTCTTT	CASKTRGGRTEAFF
TRBV28	TRBD1	TRBJ1-2	-	TGTGCCAGCCAGACAGGGGGCTATGGCTACACCTTC	CASQTGGYGYTF
TRBV5-1	-	TRBJ1-4	-	TGCGCCAGCAGCCCGCAGATTAGAGGGAGTGAAAAACTGTTTTTT	CASSPQIRGSEKLFF
TRBV7-8	TRBD1	TRBJ1-4	once	TGTGCCAGCAGCTCGCTGACAGGGGCGCGGGGAGAAAAACTGTTTTTT	CASSSLTGARGEKLFF
TRBV20-1	TRBD2	TRBJ2-1	-	TGCAGTGCTAGTCGCCGGACTAGCGTTTACAATGAGCAGTTCTTC	CSASRRTSVYNEQFF
TRBV5-4	TRBD1	TRBJ2-6	-	TGTGCCTGGGACAGGACCTCCTCTGGGGCCAACGTCCTGACTTTC	CAWDRTSSGANVLTF
TRBV18	TRBD1	TRBJ1-2	few	TGTGCCAGCTCATCCGGGACAGGGGATGGCTACACCTTC	CASSSGTGDGYTF
TRBV2	TRBD1	TRBJ1-1	-	TGTGCCAGCAGGGGACAGGGAAACACTGAAGCTTTCTTT	CASRGQGNTEAFF
TRBV28	TRBD2	TRBJ2-1	-	TGTGCCAGCAGTTTCTTTAGCGGGAGGCCGGATGAGCAGTTCTTC	CASSFFSGRPDEQFF
TRBV4-3	-	TRBJ1-3	-	TGCGCCAGCAGCCAAGAAAGGGGAGGCTCTGGAAACACCATATATTTT	CASSQERGGSGNTIYF
TRBV9	TRBD2	TRBJ2-2	few	TGTGCCAGCAGCCCCCCAGCGGGGTCGAACACCGGGGAGCTGTTTTTT	CASSPPAGSNTGELFF
TRBV7-2	-	TRBJ2-1	-	TGTGCCAGCAGCCCGGGACTGCAGCTCTACAATGAGCAGTTCTTC	CASSPGLQLYNEQFF
TRBV5-1	TRBD1	TRBJ2-5	-	TGCGCCAGCCACGACAGGGGAGTCCAAGAGACCCAGTACTTC	CASHDRGVQETQYF
TRBV11-2	TRBD1	TRBJ1-2	-	TGTGCCAGCAGCTTAGATCCCTCCCGCATAACAGGGGGCAGCTATGGCTACACCTTC	CASSLDPSRITGGSYGYTF
TRBV10-3	TRBD1	TRBJ1-1	-	TGTGCCATCAACGAGGGGGCCTTAGAGGGCGAAGCTTTCTTT	CAINEGALEGEAFF
TRBV28	-	TRBJ1-4	-	TGTGCCAGCAGTTTACCTCAGGGGACTAATGAAAAACTGTTTTTT	CASSLPQGTNEKLFF
TRBV7-9	TRBD2	TRBJ2-7	-	TGTGCCAGCAGCTTAGGGGCTAGCGGGAACCCAACCTACGAGCAGTACTTC	CASSLGASGNPTYEQYF
TRBV6-5	TRBD1	TRBJ1-5	-	TGTGCCATACAGGGGACTGATTTCAATCAGCCCCAGCATTTT	CAIQGTDFNQPQHF
TRBV9	-	TRBJ2-1	-	TGTGCCAGCAGCCCCACTTTGGGTAGCGCGGTAGGGGAGCAGTTCTTC	CASSPTLGSAVGEQFF
TRBV5-4	TRBD2	TRBJ2-7	few	TGTGCCAGCAGCTCCGGGACTAGCGCATACGAGCAGTACTTC	CASSSGTSAYEQYF
TRBV2	TRBD1	TRBJ1-6	once	TGTGCCAGCAGTGCGGACAGGGGCTTATCACCCCTCCACTTT	CASSADRGLSPLHF
TRBV5-1	-	TRBJ2-3	few	TGCGCCAGCAGCACGGAGAGGGGTCGGGACTTGGGGGATACGCAGTATTTT	CASSTERGRDLGDTQYF
TRBV7-2	-	TRBJ1-1	-	TGTGCCAGCAGCCCGTCTCAGGGGTACACTGAAGCTTTCTTT	CASSPSQGYTEAFF
TRBV29-1	-	TRBJ1-1	-	TGCAGCGTTGTCGTGGGCAGGTCCCCCGGCACTGAAGCTTTCTTT	CSVVVGRSPGTEAFF
TRBV24-1	-	TRBJ1-4	once	TGTGCCACCAGTGATTCCGGTGAAAAACTGTTTTTT	CATSDSGEKLFF
TRBV15	TRBD1	TRBJ2-7	-	TGTGCCACCAGCAGAGAAATTAACAGGGGGATTCCCTACGAGCAGTACTTC	CATSREINRGIPYEQYF
TRBV19	-	TRBJ1-6	-	TGTGCCAGTAAAAGTGGGCGGGGAAAGATGGATTCACCCCTCCACTTT	CASKSGRGKMDSPLHF
TRBV3-1/TRBV3-2	-	TRBJ2-1	-	TGTGCCAGCAGCCAACGCCTAGATAGGTACAATGAGCAGTTCTTC	CASSQRLDRYNEQFF
TRBV7-3	-	TRBJ1-1	-	TGTGCCAGCAGCCCACAGGCGAACACTGAAGCTTTCTTT	CASSPQANTEAFF
TRBV6-4	-	TRBJ1-6	-	TGTGCCAGCAGTGACCTTGGACGGGGAAATTCACCCCTCCACTTT	CASSDLGRGNSPLHF
TRBV28	-	TRBJ1-4	-	TGTGCCAGCAGTTATCGACAGAGAAATGAAAAACTGTTTTTT	CASSYRQRNEKLFF
TRBV5-4	TRBD2	TRBJ2-5	-	TGTGCCAGCAGCCCCCAGCGGGAGTACGAGACCCAGTACTTC	CASSPQREYETQYF
TRBV7-3	TRBD2	TRBJ2-3	few	TGTGCCAGCAGCTTAGCGGGAGGAATCAGCACAGATACGCAGTATTTT	CASSLAGGISTDTQYF
TRBV5-6	TRBD2	TRBJ2-3	-	TGTGCCGCGTCCGGGACTAGCAGACCAGATACGCAGTATTTT	CAASGTSRPDTQYF
TRBV6-5	-	TRBJ2-5	-	TGTGCCAGCAGTTACTCTCGGACAGACTTACAAGAGACCCAGTACTTC	CASSYSRTDLQETQYF
TRBV7-2	TRBD2	TRBJ2-3	-	TGTGCCAGCAGTTGGGGGGGGGAAGCAGATACGCAGTATTTT	CASSWGGEADTQYF
TRBV7-9	TRBD1	TRBJ2-7	-	TGTGCCAGCAGCTCCGAAGGGACAGTTTACGAGCAGTACTTC	CASSSEGTVYEQYF
TRBV28	TRBD1	TRBJ2-7	once	TGTGCCAGCAGGCCGGATCGGGACAGGGGAACCTACGAGCAGTACTTC	CASRPDRDRGTYEQYF
TRBV19	-	TRBJ2-5	-	TGTGCCAGTAGTATTAACAGGGAAGAGACCCAGTACTTC	CASSINREETQYF
TRBV6-5	-	TRBJ2-3	once	TGTGCCGCCGCGGGGTTCGGGGGGCTTGAGGATACGCAGTATTTT	CAAAGFGGLEDTQYF
TRBV2	-	TRBJ2-4	-	TGTGCCAGCAGTGAAGCCGGCAGGGCAGGGAACATTCAGTACTTC	CASSEAGRAGNIQYF
TRBV5-6	TRBD1	TRBJ2-2	-	TGTGCCAGCAGTCACGGGACAGGGGGGACCGGGGAGCTGTTTTTT	CASSHGTGGTGELFF
TRBV6-6	-	TRBJ2-7	-	TGTGCCAGCACCCCGGACAGCGGTGAGCAGTACTTC	CASTPDSGEQYF
TRBV12-5	TRBD2	TRBJ2-2	-	TGTGCTAGTGGTTCCTCAGACAGGGGTTTTTTAGCGGGAGGGCCGGGTACCGGGGAGCTGTTTTTT	CASGSSDRGFLAGGPGTGELFF
TRBV5-4	-	TRBJ2-3	few	TGTGCCAGCAGCTTGGTTGGCGGTGGGCAGTATTTT	CASSLVGGGQYF
TRBV28	TRBD2	TRBJ2-3	-	TGTGCCAGCAGTTTCAGTAGGACAGCAGGGACTAGCGGGAGCCCCGGGTTAGATACGCAGTATTTT	CASSFSRTAGTSGSPGLDTQYF